Following are 16 T cell receptor beta chains from one sample sequenced in a study of tumor-infiltrating lymphocytes in primary liver carcinoma (dated by TCRdb to 2015 to 2018). Without any cell sorting, total RNA and DNA were extracted together from around 20-30 mg of bulk tissue using the AllPrep DNA/RNA mini kit. Data came from an Illumina HiSeq 2500. Starting from 450 to 500 ng total RNA, TCRbeta-specific cDNA was produced by reverse transcription with a constant-region primer and ProtoScript II reverse transcriptase. Three nested multiplex PCR rounds, following a slightly modified ARM-PCR procedure, were used to build the TCRbeta libraries. Each of the first two PCR rounds ran for approximately 10 cycles using multiplex TRBV1-TRBV30 forward primers together with a Cbeta reverse primer. TCRdb reran the public reads through fastp at Q25 and MiXCR, keeping productive beta chains. Each CDR3 protein appears once, grouped with its most common genes and DNA. The sample records about 100,000 distinct CDR3 sequences, around two thirds of which are singletons. 9% to 10% of the sample belongs to the ten largest clones.

Sequenced material: liver tumor tissue from sampling region 5. This specimen's cell subset or site label, per the study, means: tumor region T5, tumor centre. Source of these receptors: a woman in her fifties or sixties with primary liver carcinoma and hepatitis B virus infection.

With regard to this clonotype: This may come from a read error, since a much larger clone is one base off. V and J are TRBV7-8 and TRBJ2-5, with D unresolved. The CDR3 runs to 15 residues. V lost 1 base and J 5 bases, leaving 14 bases between the germline ends. Per the germline V gene, CDR1 is SGHVS and CDR2 is FQNEAQ. The CDR3 spells CASSLEGQVLETQYF. The CDR3, as DNA: TGTGCCAGCAGCTTAGAAGGTCAGGTCTTGGAGACCCAGTACTTC. The full variable domain, with the rest looked up from reference TRBV7-8 and TRBJ2-5, is GAGVSQSPRYKVAKRGQDVALRCDPISGHVSLFWYQQALGQGPEFLTYFQNEAQLDKSGLPSDRFFAERPEGSVSTLKIQRTQQEDSAVYLCASSLEGQVLETQYFGPGTRLLVL.

V usage is TRBV20-1 and J usage is TRBJ2-3, with D unclear. CDR1 is DFQATT, CDR2 SNEGSKA, per germline (reference sequence). V dropped 0 bases and J dropped 1 base, with 17 bases sitting between them. The CDR3 sequence is 17 residues long. The CDR3 loop is CSARDSSWNWGTDTQYF. CDR3 coding DNA: TGCAGTGCTAGAGATAGTAGTTGGAATTGGGGCACAGATACGCAGTATTTT.

Points on this clonotype: The CDR3 does not end in the conserved phenylalanine or tryptophan, so this is likely a read error. Because the CDR3's place on the DNA is in doubt, the DNA is left out and the CDR3 is given as listed by TCRdb. This chain links TRBV7-9 with TRBJ2-7; the table's TRBD2 call for D was not verified on the DNA. Germline-derived CDR1 and CDR2 are SEHNR and FQNEAQ (reference sequence). The CDR3 spans 13 residues, counting both ends. CDR3 amino acids: CASSLPSGYEQYL.

This clonotype was seen at least ten times. The chain combines TRBV29-1 with TRBJ2-3, with 10 bases identical to TRBD2. Trimming took 6 bases from V and 0 from J; bases not matched to a gene: 6. The CDR3 is 15 residues long. Looked up from germline, CDR1 is SQVTM and CDR2 is ANQGSEA. CDR3 nucleotides: TGCAGCGTCCGAGGACTAGCGGTTAGCACAGATACGCAGTATTTT. Residues: CSVRGLAVSTDTQYF.

Turning to this clonotype: At one of its ends the junction is not consistent with the germline gene, which may arise from a read error. This chain joins TRBV7-9 and TRBJ1-6, with a tentative D call TRBD1 (6 bases). The CDR3 is 14 residues long. CDR1 SEHNR and CDR2 FQNEAQ come from the germline V gene (reference sequence). CDR3 sequence reads: CVSSGGTQNSALHF. In DNA form, the CDR3 reads TGTGTCAGCAGCGGAGGGACACAAAATTCAGCCCTCCACTTT.

In regard to this clonotype: Sequence at one end of the junction differs from germline and may be a read error. The chain is built from TRBV12-5 and TRBJ1-5; TRBD1 matches 8 bases. The V gene's germline CDR1 is LGHNT and CDR2 FRNRAP. The CDR3 loop spans 14 amino acids. CDR3 region: CANGSGQVDKPQHF. The DNA of the CDR3 is TGTGCTAATGGTTCGGGACAGGTAGATAAGCCCCAGCATTTT.

As for this clonotype: The junction departs from germline at one end; a sequencing error may be responsible. The genes are TRBV12-3 or TRBV12-4 and TRBJ2-7; weak D call: TRBD2 (5 bases). This CDR3 region has 13 residues. The CDR3 DNA follows: TGTGCCAGCGGTTTAGGAGGCTCTTACGAGCAGTACTTC. This sequence encodes CASGLGGSYEQYF.

This clonotype has more than one count but fewer than ten. At one end, the junction sequence differs from germline, possibly due to a read error. This sequence joins TRBV12-3 or TRBV12-4 and TRBJ2-7; 7 bases map to TRBD2. This CDR3 is built from 15 residues. CDR3 sequence: CASNQETGGRNEQHF. In DNA form, the CDR3 reads TGTGCCAGCAACCAAGAAACGGGAGGTCGGAACGAGCAGCACTTC.

This clonotype has ten or more counts. This sequence joins TRBV4-2 and TRBJ1-1, with a tentative D call TRBD1 (6 bases). Per the germline V gene, CDR1 is LGHNA and CDR2 is YNFKEQ. The CDR3 sequence is 16 residues long. V was trimmed by 0 bases and J by 1 base, leaving 12 bases between them. CDR3 in amino acids: CASSQEPGGGNTEAFF. The CDR3 bases are TGTGCCAGCAGCCAAGAGCCCGGAGGGGGGAACACTGAAGCTTTCTTT.

On this clonotype: A single base separates this from a much larger clone, so it may be a read error. The CDR3 does not end in the conserved phenylalanine or tryptophan, so this is likely a read error. This chain uses TRBV6-1 with TRBJ2-7, with 7 nucleotides matching TRBD2. In germline, CDR1 is MNHNS, CDR2 SASEGT. The ends lost 10 bases at V and 3 bases at J; junction bases unmatched: 12. This CDR3 region has 14 residues. The CDR3 nucleotides read TGTGCCACCGGCACTGGACTAGGGCTCTACGAGCAGTACTTA. Protein product: CATGTGLGLYEQYL.

About this clonotype itself: It is likely a read error, because the conserved phenylalanine at the end of the CDR3 is missing. The chain has TRBV11-2 and TRBJ2-1; possible D gene TRBD2, 7 bases. This CDR3 spans 16 amino acids. Germline assignment: CDR1 SGHAT and CDR2 FQNNGV. The CDR3 nucleotides are TGTGTCAGCAGCTTAGGGGGGGGTCAGCTGAGGAATGAGCAGTTCTTG. Amino acids: CVSSLGGGQLRNEQFL.

This clonotype was detected a few times. The CDR3 bases are TGTGCCAGCAGTTTTTCGGGACTAGTCCGCACAGATACGCAGTATTTT. Amino acid sequence: CASSFSGLVRTDTQYF. The chain has TRBV28 and TRBJ2-3; 8 positions agree with TRBD2. V lost 3 bases and J lost 1; bases outside the gene matches: 6. The CDR3 runs 16 residues. Looked up from germline, CDR1 is MDHEN and CDR2 is SYDVKM.

Concerning this clonotype: This may come from a read error, since a much larger clone is one base off. The chain joins TRBV14 to TRBJ2-1, with D hard to call. Germline assignment: CDR1 SGHDN and CDR2 FVKESK. CDR3 size: 11 residues. V lost 1 base and J 12 bases, leaving 7 bases between the germline ends. The CDR3 region has the DNA TGTGCCAGCAGCCAAGCGTTAGTGCAGTTCTTC. Translated: CASSQALVQFF. Using reference TRBV14 and TRBJ2-1 for the parts outside the CDR3, the full variable domain is EAGVTQFPSHSVIEKGQTVTLRCDPISGHDNLYWYRRVMGKEIKFLLHFVKESKQDESGMPNNRFLAERTGGTYSTLKVQPAELEDSGVYFCASSQALVQFFGPGTRLTVL.

For this clonotype: Relative to the germline gene, one junction end is altered; a read error may explain this. This chain joins TRBV28 and TRBJ1-1; perhaps TRBD1 as D (6 bases). The CDR3 is 15 residues long. Germline V lookup: CDR1 MDHEN, CDR2 SYDVKM. This CDR3 reads CASSSRPTQGPEASF. CDR3 nucleotides: TGTGCCAGCAGTTCCAGGCCGACACAGGGCCCTGAAGCTTCCTTT.

This clonotype was recorded at least ten times. V gene TRBV6-6 combines with J gene TRBJ2-7; no reliable D call. Germline CDR1 MNHNY, CDR2 SVGAGI (reference sequence). The CDR3 consists of 13 residues. V was pared by 4 bases and J by 3 bases, with 10 bases between. CDR3 nucleotides: TGTGCCAGCAGTTCGGGTCCAATCTACGAGCAGTACTTC. It encodes CASSSGPIYEQYF.

A remark on this clonotype: With a much larger clone just one base away, this may be a read error. This chain links TRBV5-5 with TRBJ1-4, with TRBD1 identical over 7 bases. The CDR3 is 15 residues long. Germline V CDR1 and CDR2: SGHKS, YYEKEE (reference sequence). CDR3 residues: CASSRSGTANEKLYF. The CDR3 DNA follows: TGTGCCAGCAGCCGGAGCGGGACAGCGAATGAAAAACTGTATTTT. The whole variable domain, filled in from reference TRBV5-5 and TRBJ1-4, reads DAGVTQSPTHLIKTRGQQVTLRCSPISGHKSVSWYQQVLGQGPQFIFQYYEKEERGRGNFPDRFSARQFPNYSSELNVNALLLGDSALYLCASSRSGTANEKLYFGSGTQLSVL.